This T cell receptor beta chain came from a study of cytomegalovirus exposure and HLA in healthy donors. Regarding the study as a whole: Researchers counted roughly 150 TCR beta chains as cytomegalovirus-associated.

Libraries were prepared by immunoSEQ multiplex PCR; TCRdb keeps only in-frame clonotypes and omits some of them. The repertoire consists of under 200,000 clones, with 75% to 95% occurring once and the leading ten covering about 2.9%. The trim removed 7 bases at V and 6 bases at J, leaving 6 bases unmatched. Germline V CDR1 and CDR2: LGHNT, FRNRAP. CDR3 length: 13 amino acids. This clone was seen a single time. Its antigen is still unknown. Sequencing was done on a sample of PBMCs. V usage is TRBV12-5 and J usage is TRBJ1-1, with 9 positions matching TRBD1. The sequence derives from a young woman in good health and CMV-seropositive. The CDR3 is CASAPGTGPEAFF. CDR3 in DNA: TGTGCTAGTGCCCCCGGGACAGGGCCTGAAGCTTTCTTT.